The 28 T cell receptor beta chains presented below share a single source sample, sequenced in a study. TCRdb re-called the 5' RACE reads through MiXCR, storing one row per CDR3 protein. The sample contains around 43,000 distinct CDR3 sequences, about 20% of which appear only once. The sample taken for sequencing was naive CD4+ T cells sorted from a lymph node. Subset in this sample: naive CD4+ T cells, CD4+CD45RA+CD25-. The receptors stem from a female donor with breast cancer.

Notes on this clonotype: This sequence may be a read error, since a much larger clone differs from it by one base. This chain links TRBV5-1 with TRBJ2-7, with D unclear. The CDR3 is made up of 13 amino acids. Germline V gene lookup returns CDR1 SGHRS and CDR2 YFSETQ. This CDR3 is CASSLYPSCEQYF. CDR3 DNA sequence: TGCGCCAGCAGCTTGTACCCCTCCTGCGAGCAGTACTTC.

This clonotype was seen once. This chain's CDR3 is CASSLDFGRSYGYTF. In DNA, the CDR3 is TGTGCCAGCAGCTTAGATTTCGGCAGGAGCTATGGCTACACCTTC. V is TRBV11-2 and J is TRBJ1-2; no clear D gene. The CDR3 is 15 residues long. Germline CDR1 SGHAT, CDR2 FQNNGV. V was pared by 0 bases and J by 4 bases, with 12 bases between.

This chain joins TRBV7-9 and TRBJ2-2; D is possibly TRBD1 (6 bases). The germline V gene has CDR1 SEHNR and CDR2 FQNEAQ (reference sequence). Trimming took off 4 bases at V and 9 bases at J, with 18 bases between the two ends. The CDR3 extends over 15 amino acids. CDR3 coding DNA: TGTGCCAGCAGCTCCGGGCAGGGGTCACACCGGGAGCTGTTTTTT. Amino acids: CASSSGQGSHRELFF.

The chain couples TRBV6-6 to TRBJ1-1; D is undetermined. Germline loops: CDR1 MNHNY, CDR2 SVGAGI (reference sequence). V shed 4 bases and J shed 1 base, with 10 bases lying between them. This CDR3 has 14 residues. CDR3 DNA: TGTGCCAGCAGTTTCGGAAGTGAGAACACTGAAGCTTTCTTT. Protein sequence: CASSFGSENTEAFF.

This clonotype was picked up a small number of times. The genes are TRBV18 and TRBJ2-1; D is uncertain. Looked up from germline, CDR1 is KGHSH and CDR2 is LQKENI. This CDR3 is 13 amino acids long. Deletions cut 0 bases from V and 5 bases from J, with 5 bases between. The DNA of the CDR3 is TGTGCCAGCTCACCACCGGTGGACAATGAGCAGTTCTTC. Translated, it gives CASSPPVDNEQFF.

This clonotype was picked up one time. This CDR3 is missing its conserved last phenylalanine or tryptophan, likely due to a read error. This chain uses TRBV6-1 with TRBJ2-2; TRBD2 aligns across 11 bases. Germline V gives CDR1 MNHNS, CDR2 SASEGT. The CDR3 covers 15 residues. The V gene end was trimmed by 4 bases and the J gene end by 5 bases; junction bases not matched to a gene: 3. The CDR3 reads CASSAGLAVTGELFS. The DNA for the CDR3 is TGTGCCAGCAGTGCGGGACTAGCGGTAACCGGGGAGCTGTTTTCT.

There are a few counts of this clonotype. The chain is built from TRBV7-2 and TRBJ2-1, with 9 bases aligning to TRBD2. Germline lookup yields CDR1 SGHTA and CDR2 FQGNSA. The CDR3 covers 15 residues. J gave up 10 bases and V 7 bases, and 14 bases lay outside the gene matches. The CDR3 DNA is TGTGCCAGCACAGGTGGGACTAGCAACCTAGGGGAGCAGTTCTTC. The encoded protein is CASTGGTSNLGEQFF.

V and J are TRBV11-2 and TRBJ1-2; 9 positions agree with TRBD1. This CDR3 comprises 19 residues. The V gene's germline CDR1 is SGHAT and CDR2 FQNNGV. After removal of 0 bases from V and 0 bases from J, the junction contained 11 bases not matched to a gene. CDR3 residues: CASSLDRWDRDTTNYGYTF. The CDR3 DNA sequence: TGTGCCAGCAGCTTAGATCGATGGGACAGGGACACTACTAACTATGGCTACACCTTC.

CDR3 sequence (DNA): TGTGCCAGCAGCGAAAGGACAGCGGACGAGCAGTACTTC. The encoded protein is CASSERTADEQYF. The chain recombines TRBV3-1 with TRBJ2-7; tentative D call: TRBD1 (6 bases). With 5 bases removed from V and 5 bases from J, the gap between germline ends came to 13 bases. The CDR3 totals 13 residues. From germline, CDR1 is LGHDT and CDR2 YNNKEL (reference sequence).

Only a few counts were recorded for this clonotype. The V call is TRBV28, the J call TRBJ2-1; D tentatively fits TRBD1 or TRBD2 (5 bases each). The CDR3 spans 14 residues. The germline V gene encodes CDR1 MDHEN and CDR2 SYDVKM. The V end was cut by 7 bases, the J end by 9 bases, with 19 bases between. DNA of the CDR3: TGTGCCAGCATAGGGGCGGGTCCGGTCGGTGAGCAGTTCTTC. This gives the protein CASIGAGPVGEQFF.

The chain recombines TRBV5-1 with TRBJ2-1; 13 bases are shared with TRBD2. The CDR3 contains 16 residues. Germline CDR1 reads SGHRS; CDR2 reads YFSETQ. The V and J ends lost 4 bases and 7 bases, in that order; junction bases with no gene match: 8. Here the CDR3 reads CASSARTSGRGNEQFF. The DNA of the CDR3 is TGCGCCAGCAGCGCCAGGACTAGCGGGAGAGGAAATGAGCAGTTCTTC.

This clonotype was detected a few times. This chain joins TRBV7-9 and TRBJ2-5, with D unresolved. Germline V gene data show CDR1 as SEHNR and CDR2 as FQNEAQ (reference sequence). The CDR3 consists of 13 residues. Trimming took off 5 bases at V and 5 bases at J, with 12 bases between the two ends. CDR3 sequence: CASSHSTVETQYF. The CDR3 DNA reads TGTGCCAGCAGCCACTCTACGGTGGAGACCCAGTACTTC.

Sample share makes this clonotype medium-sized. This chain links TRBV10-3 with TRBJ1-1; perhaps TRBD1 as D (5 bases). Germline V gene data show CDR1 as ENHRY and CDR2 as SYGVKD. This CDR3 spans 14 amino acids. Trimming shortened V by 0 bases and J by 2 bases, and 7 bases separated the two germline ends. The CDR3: CAISESRTNTEAFF. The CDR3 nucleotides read TGTGCCATCAGTGAGTCTAGGACAAACACTGAAGCTTTCTTT.

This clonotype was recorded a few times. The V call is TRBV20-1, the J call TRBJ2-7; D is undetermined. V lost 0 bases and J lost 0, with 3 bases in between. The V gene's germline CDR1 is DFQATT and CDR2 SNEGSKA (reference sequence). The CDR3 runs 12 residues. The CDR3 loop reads CSARDNSYEQYF. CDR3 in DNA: TGCAGTGCTAGAGATAACTCCTACGAGCAGTACTTC.

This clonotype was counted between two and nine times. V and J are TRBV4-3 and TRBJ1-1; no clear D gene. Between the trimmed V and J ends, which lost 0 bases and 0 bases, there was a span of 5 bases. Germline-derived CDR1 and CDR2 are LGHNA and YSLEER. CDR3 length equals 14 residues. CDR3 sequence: CASSQDPVNTEAFF. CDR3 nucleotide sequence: TGCGCCAGCAGCCAAGATCCGGTGAACACTGAAGCTTTCTTT.

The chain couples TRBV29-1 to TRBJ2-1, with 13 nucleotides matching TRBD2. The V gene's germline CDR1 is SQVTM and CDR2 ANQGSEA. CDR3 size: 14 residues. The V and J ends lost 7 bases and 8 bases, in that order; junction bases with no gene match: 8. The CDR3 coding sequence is TGCAGCGCTGGGACTAGCGGGATGAACGATGAGCAGTTCTTC. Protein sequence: CSAGTSGMNDEQFF.

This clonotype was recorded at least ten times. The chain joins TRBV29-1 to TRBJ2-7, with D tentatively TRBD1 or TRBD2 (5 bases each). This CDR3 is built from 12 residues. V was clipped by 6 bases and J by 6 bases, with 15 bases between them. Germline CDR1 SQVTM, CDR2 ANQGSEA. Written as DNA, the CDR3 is TGCAGCGTGGGGGACGGTGGGGTCGAGCAGTACTTC. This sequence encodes CSVGDGGVEQYF.

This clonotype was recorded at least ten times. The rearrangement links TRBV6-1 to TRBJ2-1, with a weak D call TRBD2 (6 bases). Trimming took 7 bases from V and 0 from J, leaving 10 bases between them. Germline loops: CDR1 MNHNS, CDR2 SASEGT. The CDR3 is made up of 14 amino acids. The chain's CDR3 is CASKAGSSYNEQFF. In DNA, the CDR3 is TGTGCCAGCAAGGCGGGAAGCTCCTACAATGAGCAGTTCTTC.

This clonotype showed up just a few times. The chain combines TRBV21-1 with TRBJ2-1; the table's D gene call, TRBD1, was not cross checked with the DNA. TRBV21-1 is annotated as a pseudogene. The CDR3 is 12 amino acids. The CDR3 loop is CASSKVGGEQFF. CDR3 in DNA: TGTGCCAGCAGCAAAGTGGGGGGTGAGCAGTTCTTC.

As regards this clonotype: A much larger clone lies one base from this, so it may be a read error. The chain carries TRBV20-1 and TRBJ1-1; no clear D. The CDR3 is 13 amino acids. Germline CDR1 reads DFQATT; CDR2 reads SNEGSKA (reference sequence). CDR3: CSAREELATEACF. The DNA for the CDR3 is TGCAGTGCTAGAGAGGAACTCGCCACTGAAGCTTGCTTT.

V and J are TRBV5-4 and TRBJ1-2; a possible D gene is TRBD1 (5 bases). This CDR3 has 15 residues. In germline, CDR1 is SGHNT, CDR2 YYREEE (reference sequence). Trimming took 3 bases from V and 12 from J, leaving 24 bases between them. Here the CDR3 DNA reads TGTGCCAGCAGCTCCTCGAATAACCGGGACGGCCTCCACACCTTC. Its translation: CASSSSNNRDGLHTF.

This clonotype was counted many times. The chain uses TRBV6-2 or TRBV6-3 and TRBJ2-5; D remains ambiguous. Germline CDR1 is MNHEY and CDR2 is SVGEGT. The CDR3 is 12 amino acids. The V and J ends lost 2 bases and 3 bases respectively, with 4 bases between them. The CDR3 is CASSYVEETQYF. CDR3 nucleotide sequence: TGTGCCAGCAGTTACGTCGAAGAGACCCAGTACTTC.

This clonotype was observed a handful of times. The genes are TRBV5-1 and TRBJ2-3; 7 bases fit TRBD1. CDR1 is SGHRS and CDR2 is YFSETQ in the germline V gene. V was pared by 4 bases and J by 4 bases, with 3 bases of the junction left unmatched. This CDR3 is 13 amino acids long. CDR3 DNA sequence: TGCGCCAGCAGCCCAACAGGGGCAGATACGCAGTATTTT. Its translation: CASSPTGADTQYF.

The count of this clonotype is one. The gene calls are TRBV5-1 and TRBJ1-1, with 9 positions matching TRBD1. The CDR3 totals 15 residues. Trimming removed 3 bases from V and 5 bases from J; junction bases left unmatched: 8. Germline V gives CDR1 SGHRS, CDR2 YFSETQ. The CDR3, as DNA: TGCGCCAGCAGCTCCCTGACAGGGGGAAAGACTGAAGCTTTCTTT. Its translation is CASSSLTGGKTEAFF.

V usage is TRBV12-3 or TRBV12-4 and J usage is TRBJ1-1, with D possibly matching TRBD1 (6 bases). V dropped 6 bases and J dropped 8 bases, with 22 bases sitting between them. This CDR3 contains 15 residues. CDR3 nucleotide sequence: TGTGCCAGCAGCCTCGGTAGTATGACAGGCCGAGAAGCTTTCTTT. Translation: CASSLGSMTGREAFF.

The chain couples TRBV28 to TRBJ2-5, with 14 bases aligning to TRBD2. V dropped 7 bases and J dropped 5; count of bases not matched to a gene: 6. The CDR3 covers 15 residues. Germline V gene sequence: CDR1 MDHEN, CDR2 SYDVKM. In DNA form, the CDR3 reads TGTGCCAGCACCCCGAGACTAGCGGGGGGGGAGACCCAGTACTTC. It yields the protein CASTPRLAGGETQYF.

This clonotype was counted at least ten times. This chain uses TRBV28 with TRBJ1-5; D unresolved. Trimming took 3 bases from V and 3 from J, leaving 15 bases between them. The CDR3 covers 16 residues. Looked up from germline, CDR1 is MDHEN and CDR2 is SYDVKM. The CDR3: CASSFPREDSNQPQHF. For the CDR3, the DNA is TGTGCCAGCAGTTTCCCACGGGAGGACTCCAATCAGCCCCAGCATTTT.

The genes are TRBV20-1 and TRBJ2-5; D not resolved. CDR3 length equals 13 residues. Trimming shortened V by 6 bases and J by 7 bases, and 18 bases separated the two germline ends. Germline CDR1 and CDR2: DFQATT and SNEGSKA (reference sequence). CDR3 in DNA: TGCAGTGCAACACAGCTGACGACCGGGACCCAGTACTTC. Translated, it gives CSATQLTTGTQYF.